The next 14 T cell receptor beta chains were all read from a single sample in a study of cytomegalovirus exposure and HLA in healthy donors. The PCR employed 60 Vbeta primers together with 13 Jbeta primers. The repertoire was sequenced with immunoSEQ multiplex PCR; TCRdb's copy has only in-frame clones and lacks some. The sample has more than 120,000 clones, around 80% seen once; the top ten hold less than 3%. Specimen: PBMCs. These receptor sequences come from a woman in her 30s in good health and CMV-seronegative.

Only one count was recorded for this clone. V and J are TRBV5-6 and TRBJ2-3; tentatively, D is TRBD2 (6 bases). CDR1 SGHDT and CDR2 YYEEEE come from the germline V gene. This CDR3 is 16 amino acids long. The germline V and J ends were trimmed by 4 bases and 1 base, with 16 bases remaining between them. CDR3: CASSAKRVLRTDTQYF. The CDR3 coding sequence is TGTGCCAGCAGCGCCAAGCGGGTCTTGCGCACAGATACGCAGTATTTT. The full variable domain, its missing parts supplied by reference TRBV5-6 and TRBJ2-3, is DAGVTQSPTHLIKTRGQQVTLRCSPKSGHDTVSWYQQALGQGPQFIFQYYEEEERQRGNFPDRFSGHQFPNYSSELNVNALLLGDSALYLCASSAKRVLRTDTQYFGPGTRLTVL.

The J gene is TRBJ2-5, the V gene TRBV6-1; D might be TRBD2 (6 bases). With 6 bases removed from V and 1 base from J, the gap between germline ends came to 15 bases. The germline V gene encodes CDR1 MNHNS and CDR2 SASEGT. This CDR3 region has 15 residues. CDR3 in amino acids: CASSLEGGTQETQYF. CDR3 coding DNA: TGTGCCAGCAGCCTCGAGGGAGGTACCCAAGAGACCCAGTACTTC.

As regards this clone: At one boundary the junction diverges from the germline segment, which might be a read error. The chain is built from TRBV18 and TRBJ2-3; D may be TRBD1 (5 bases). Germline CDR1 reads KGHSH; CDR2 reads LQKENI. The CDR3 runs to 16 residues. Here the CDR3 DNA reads TGTGCCAGCGCCTCCAGAATCAGGGTTCAAACAGATCCGCAGTATTTT. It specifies CASASRIRVQTDPQYF.

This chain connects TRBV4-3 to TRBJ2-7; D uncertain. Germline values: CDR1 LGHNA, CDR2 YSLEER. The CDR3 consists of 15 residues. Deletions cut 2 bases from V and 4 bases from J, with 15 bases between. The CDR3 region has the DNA TGCGCCAGCAGCCAAAACAGACGATCTTCGTACGAGCAGTACTTC. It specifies CASSQNRRSSYEQYF.

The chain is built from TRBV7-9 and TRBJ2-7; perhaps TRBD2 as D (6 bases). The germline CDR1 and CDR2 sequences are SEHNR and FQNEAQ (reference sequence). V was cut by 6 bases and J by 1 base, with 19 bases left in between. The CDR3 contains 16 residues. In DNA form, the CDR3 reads TGTGCCAGCAGTCCCTTTTCGGCGGGGACTTCCTACGAGCAGTACTTC. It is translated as CASSPFSAGTSYEQYF.

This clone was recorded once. The CDR3 DNA is TGTGCCAGCAGCTTAGGACTAGCAGGGGAGACCCAGTACTTC. Encoded protein: CASSLGLAGETQYF. The J gene is TRBJ2-5, the V gene TRBV7-3, with 8 bases identical to TRBD2. After removal of 2 bases from V and 5 bases from J, the junction contained 4 bases not matched to a gene. The CDR3 contains 14 residues. The germline V gene encodes CDR1 SGHTA and CDR2 FQGTGA. The full variable domain, with the rest looked up from reference TRBV7-3 and TRBJ2-5, is GAGVSQTPSNKVTEKGKYVELRCDPISGHTALYWYRQSLGQGPEFLIYFQGTGAADDSGLPNDRFFAVRPEGSVSTLKIQRTERGDSAVYLCASSLGLAGETQYFGPGTRLLVL.

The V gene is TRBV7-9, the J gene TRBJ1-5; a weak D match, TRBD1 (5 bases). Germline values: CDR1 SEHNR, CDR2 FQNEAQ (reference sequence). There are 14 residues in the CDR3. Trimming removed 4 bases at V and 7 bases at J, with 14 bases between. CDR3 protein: CASSWGEGSQPQHF. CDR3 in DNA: TGTGCCAGCAGCTGGGGGGAGGGCAGCCAGCCCCAGCATTTT. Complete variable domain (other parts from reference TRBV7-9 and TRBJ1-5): DTGVSQNPRHKITKRGQNVTFRCDPISEHNRLYWYRQTLGQGPEFLTYFQNEAQLEKSRLLSDRFSAERPKGSFSTLEIQRTEQGDSAMYLCASSWGEGSQPQHFGDGTRLSIL.

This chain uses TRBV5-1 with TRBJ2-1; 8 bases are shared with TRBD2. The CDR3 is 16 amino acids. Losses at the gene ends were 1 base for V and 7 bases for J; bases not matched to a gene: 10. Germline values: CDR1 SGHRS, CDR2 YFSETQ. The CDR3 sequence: CASSLFSRTSLNEQFF. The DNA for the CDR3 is TGCGCCAGCAGCTTGTTCTCGAGGACTAGCCTGAATGAGCAGTTCTTC.

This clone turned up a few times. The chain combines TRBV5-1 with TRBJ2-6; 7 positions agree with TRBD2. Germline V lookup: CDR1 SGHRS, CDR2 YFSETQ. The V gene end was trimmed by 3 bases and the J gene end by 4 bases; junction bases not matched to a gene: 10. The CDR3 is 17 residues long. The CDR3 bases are TGCGCCAGCAGCTCCTCCCAACTAGCGATGGGGGCCAACGTCCTGACTTTC. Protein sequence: CASSSSQLAMGANVLTF.

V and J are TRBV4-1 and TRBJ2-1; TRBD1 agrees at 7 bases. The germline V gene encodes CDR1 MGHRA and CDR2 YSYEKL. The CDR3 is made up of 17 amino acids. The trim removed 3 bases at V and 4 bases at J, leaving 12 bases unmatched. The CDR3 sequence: CASSHPRGTRVYNEQFF. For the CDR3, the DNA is TGCGCCAGCAGCCACCCCAGGGGGACCAGGGTTTACAATGAGCAGTTCTTC.

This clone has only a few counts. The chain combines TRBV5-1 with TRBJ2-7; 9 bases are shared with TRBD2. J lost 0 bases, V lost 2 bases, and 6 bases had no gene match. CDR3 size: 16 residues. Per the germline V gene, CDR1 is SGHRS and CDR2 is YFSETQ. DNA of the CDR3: TGCGCCAGCAGCTTAGGGAGACTAGCGGTCTCCTACGAGCAGTACTTC. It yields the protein CASSLGRLAVSYEQYF.

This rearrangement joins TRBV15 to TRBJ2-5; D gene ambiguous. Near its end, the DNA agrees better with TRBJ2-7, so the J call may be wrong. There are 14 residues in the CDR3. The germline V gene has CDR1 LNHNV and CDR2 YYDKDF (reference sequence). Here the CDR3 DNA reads TGTGCCACCAGCAGAGAGAGCAGAGACTACGAGCAGTACTTC. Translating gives CATSRESRDYEQYF.

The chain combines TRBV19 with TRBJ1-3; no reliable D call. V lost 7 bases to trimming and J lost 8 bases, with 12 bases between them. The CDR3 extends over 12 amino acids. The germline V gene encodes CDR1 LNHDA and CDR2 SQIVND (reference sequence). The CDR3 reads CASTRGWDTIYF. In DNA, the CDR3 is TGTGCCAGTACTCGGGGATGGGACACCATATATTTT.

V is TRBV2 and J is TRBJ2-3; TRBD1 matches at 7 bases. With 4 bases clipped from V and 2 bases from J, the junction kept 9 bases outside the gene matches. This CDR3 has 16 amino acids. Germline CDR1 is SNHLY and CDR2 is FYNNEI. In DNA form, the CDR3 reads TGTGCCAGCAGTGGAGGGGGCGGGCGGGTCACAGATACGCAGTATTTT. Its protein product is CASSGGGGRVTDTQYF. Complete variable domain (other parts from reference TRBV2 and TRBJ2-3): EPEVTQTPSHQVTQMGQEVILRCVPISNHLYFYWYRQILGQKVEFLVSFYNNEISEKSEIFDDQFSVERPDGSNFTLKIRSTKLEDSAMYFCASSGGGGRVTDTQYFGPGTRLTVL.